Listed below are T cell receptor beta chains from one sample, sequenced in a study of PD-1 blockade in mismatch repair-deficient tumors. Only in-frame clones appear in the TCRdb table, and some are missing; sequencing was by immunoSEQ multiplex PCR. This table has roughly 120,000 clones, around nine tenths appearing once. Material: peripheral blood, obtained roughly 67 weeks after starting pembrolizumab. These receptors all come from an adult with mismatch repair-deficient cancer. Both conserved end residues are part of each CDR3. D genes are given only for firm matches. Only part of the rows carry a size: once, few, many, or a class if the clone is expanded.

clone_size: NA; d_call: TRBD2; v_call: TRBV7-9; j_call: TRBJ2-1; cdr3_aa: CASSLTSGRFYEQFF; cdr3_nt: TGTGCCAGCAGCCTGACTAGCGGGAGGTTCTATGAGCAGTTCTTC
clone_size: NA; d_call: TRBD2; v_call: TRBV7-2; j_call: TRBJ2-7; cdr3_aa: CASSNTGLAGAYEQYF; cdr3_nt: TGTGCCAGCAGCAACACGGGACTAGCGGGGGCCTACGAGCAGTACTTC
clone_size: NA; d_call: NA; v_call: TRBV11-3; j_call: TRBJ2-2; cdr3_aa: CASLWGRNTGELFF; cdr3_nt: TGTGCCAGCCTCTGGGGGCGCAACACCGGGGAGCTGTTTTTT
clone_size: NA; d_call: NA; v_call: TRBV13; j_call: TRBJ2-1; cdr3_aa: CASSFRAAYNEQFF; cdr3_nt: TGTGCCAGCAGCTTCAGAGCGGCCTACAATGAGCAGTTCTTC
clone_size: NA; d_call: TRBD2; v_call: TRBV4-2; j_call: TRBJ2-5; cdr3_aa: CASSPRLAGGREETQYF; cdr3_nt: TGTGCCAGCAGCCCCAGACTAGCGGGAGGGCGGGAAGAGACCCAGTACTTC
clone_size: NA; d_call: TRBD1; v_call: TRBV6-1; j_call: TRBJ2-7; cdr3_aa: CASSARRQGTSYEQYF; cdr3_nt: TGTGCCAGCAGTGCCAGGCGACAGGGGACGTCCTACGAGCAGTACTTC
clone_size: NA; d_call: NA; v_call: TRBV2; j_call: TRBJ2-7; cdr3_aa: CASATRSYEQYF; cdr3_nt: TGTGCCAGCGCTACTAGATCCTACGAGCAGTACTTC
clone_size: NA; d_call: NA; v_call: TRBV7-9; j_call: TRBJ2-2; cdr3_aa: CASMRKGSDTGELFF; cdr3_nt: TGTGCCAGCATGAGGAAAGGAAGCGACACCGGGGAGCTGTTTTTT
clone_size: NA; d_call: NA; v_call: TRBV7-8; j_call: TRBJ2-1; cdr3_aa: CASSLARVGRSYNEQFF; cdr3_nt: TGTGCCAGCAGCTTAGCGCGGGTAGGGAGGTCCTACAATGAGCAGTTCTTC
clone_size: once; d_call: TRBD1; v_call: TRBV7-8; j_call: TRBJ1-5; cdr3_aa: CASSSTLGDRRQWGNQPQHF; cdr3_nt: TGTGCCAGCAGCTCAACCCTGGGGGACAGGAGGCAGTGGGGCAATCAGCCCCAGCATTTT
clone_size: NA; d_call: TRBD2; v_call: TRBV11-3; j_call: TRBJ2-3; cdr3_aa: CASSRGLAESDTQYF; cdr3_nt: TGTGCCAGCAGCCGGGGACTAGCGGAGTCAGATACGCAGTATTTT
clone_size: NA; d_call: NA; v_call: TRBV7-9; j_call: TRBJ2-2; cdr3_aa: CASSLVDGGRELFF; cdr3_nt: TGTGCCAGCAGCTTAGTTGACGGCGGGCGGGAGCTGTTTTTT
clone_size: NA; d_call: NA; v_call: TRBV28; j_call: TRBJ2-6; cdr3_aa: CASSLWASGANVLTF; cdr3_nt: TGTGCCAGCAGTTTATGGGCTTCTGGGGCCAACGTCCTGACTTTC
clone_size: NA; d_call: NA; v_call: TRBV7-8; j_call: TRBJ1-5; cdr3_aa: CASSLGGGYQPQHF; cdr3_nt: TGTGCCAGCAGTCTAGGAGGCGGCTATCAGCCCCAGCATTTT
clone_size: NA; d_call: NA; v_call: TRBV6-5; j_call: TRBJ1-1; cdr3_aa: CASMPLANVNTEAFF; cdr3_nt: TGTGCCAGCATGCCCCTAGCAAACGTGAACACTGAAGCTTTCTTT
clone_size: NA; d_call: NA; v_call: TRBV19; j_call: TRBJ2-7; cdr3_aa: CASSTLNGYEQYF; cdr3_nt: TGTGCCAGTAGTACCTTGAACGGTTACGAGCAGTACTTC
clone_size: NA; d_call: NA; v_call: TRBV19; j_call: TRBJ2-3; cdr3_aa: CASSSSAGWADTQYF; cdr3_nt: TGTGCCAGTAGTAGCTCGGCAGGGTGGGCAGATACGCAGTATTTT
clone_size: once; d_call: NA; v_call: TRBV4-1; j_call: TRBJ2-3; cdr3_aa: CASSLPERDTQYF; cdr3_nt: TGCGCCAGCAGCCTTCCGGAGCGGGATACGCAGTATTTT
clone_size: NA; d_call: NA; v_call: TRBV5-1; j_call: TRBJ1-3; cdr3_aa: CASSLTQIFSGNTIYF; cdr3_nt: TGCGCCAGCAGCTTGACACAGATATTCTCTGGAAACACCATATATTTT
clone_size: NA; d_call: TRBD2; v_call: TRBV9; j_call: TRBJ2-1; cdr3_aa: CASSVDLAGYNEQFF; cdr3_nt: TGTGCCAGCAGCGTTGACCTAGCGGGATACAATGAGCAGTTCTTC
clone_size: NA; d_call: NA; v_call: TRBV6-1; j_call: TRBJ2-2; cdr3_aa: CASRDTGELFF; cdr3_nt: TGTGCCAGCAGAGACACCGGGGAGCTGTTTTTT
clone_size: NA; d_call: TRBD1; v_call: TRBV5-1; j_call: TRBJ1-2; cdr3_aa: CASSPLTGAYGYTF; cdr3_nt: TGCGCCAGCAGCCCCTTGACAGGGGCCTATGGCTACACCTTC
clone_size: NA; d_call: TRBD1; v_call: TRBV28; j_call: TRBJ2-1; cdr3_aa: CASSKPGQGYNEQFF; cdr3_nt: TGTGCCAGCAGTAAACCGGGACAGGGCTACAATGAGCAGTTCTTC
clone_size: NA; d_call: NA; v_call: TRBV4-1; j_call: TRBJ1-1; cdr3_aa: CASSQVGGGTEAFF; cdr3_nt: TGCGCCAGCAGCCAAGTAGGGGGAGGGACTGAAGCTTTCTTT
clone_size: NA; d_call: NA; v_call: TRBV5-6; j_call: TRBJ2-5; cdr3_aa: CASSLYDDAGQETQYF; cdr3_nt: TGTGCCAGCAGCTTGTATGATGACGCAGGTCAAGAGACCCAGTACTTC
clone_size: NA; d_call: NA; v_call: TRBV6-5; j_call: TRBJ2-7; cdr3_aa: CASSSWDGSYEQYF; cdr3_nt: TGTGCCAGCAGTTCTTGGGACGGTTCCTACGAGCAGTACTTC
clone_size: once; d_call: NA; v_call: TRBV27; j_call: TRBJ1-5; cdr3_aa: CASSPLPGSSNQPQHF; cdr3_nt: TGTGCCAGCAGTCCCCTCCCCGGTAGTAGCAATCAGCCCCAGCATTTT
clone_size: NA; d_call: NA; v_call: TRBV29-1; j_call: TRBJ2-2; cdr3_aa: CSVEGIGQPNTGELFF; cdr3_nt: TGCAGCGTTGAAGGAATTGGACAACCGAACACCGGGGAGCTGTTTTTT
clone_size: NA; d_call: NA; v_call: TRBV6-1; j_call: TRBJ1-2; cdr3_aa: CASSEASANDMEGYTF; cdr3_nt: TGTGCCAGCAGTGAAGCGAGCGCGAATGATATGGAAGGCTACACCTTC
clone_size: few; d_call: NA; v_call: TRBV4-1; j_call: TRBJ2-2; cdr3_aa: CASSHTGAGELFF; cdr3_nt: TGCGCCAGCAGCCATACGGGCGCCGGGGAGCTGTTTTTT
clone_size: NA; d_call: TRBD2; v_call: TRBV7-8; j_call: TRBJ2-1; cdr3_aa: CASSFGIAGGRHNEQFF; cdr3_nt: TGTGCCAGCAGCTTTGGGATAGCGGGAGGGCGACACAATGAGCAGTTCTTC
clone_size: NA; d_call: TRBD1; v_call: TRBV2; j_call: TRBJ2-7; cdr3_aa: CATWDRPYEQYF; cdr3_nt: TGTGCCACCTGGGACAGGCCCTACGAGCAGTACTTC
clone_size: NA; d_call: NA; v_call: TRBV5-1; j_call: TRBJ2-5; cdr3_aa: CASSVRDMGETQYF; cdr3_nt: TGCGCCAGCAGTGTAAGGGATATGGGGGAGACCCAGTACTTC
clone_size: NA; d_call: TRBD1; v_call: TRBV5-6; j_call: TRBJ2-5; cdr3_aa: CASNYLTGAIETQYF; cdr3_nt: TGTGCCAGCAACTATCTGACAGGGGCAATAGAGACCCAGTACTTC
clone_size: NA; d_call: NA; v_call: TRBV18; j_call: TRBJ2-7; cdr3_aa: CASSTTVSYEQYF; cdr3_nt: TGTGCCAGCTCGACGACAGTTTCCTACGAGCAGTACTTC
clone_size: few; d_call: TRBD2; v_call: TRBV11-1; j_call: TRBJ2-3; cdr3_aa: CASSPITGLAGGDTQYF; cdr3_nt: TGTGCCAGCAGCCCAATAACCGGACTAGCGGGAGGAGATACGCAGTATTTT
clone_size: NA; d_call: NA; v_call: TRBV30; j_call: TRBJ1-4; cdr3_aa: CAWSSGATNEKLFF; cdr3_nt: TGTGCCTGGAGCTCGGGAGCAACTAATGAAAAACTGTTTTTT
clone_size: few; d_call: TRBD1; v_call: TRBV10-3; j_call: TRBJ2-7; cdr3_aa: CAIRKDRGWKYF; cdr3_nt: TGTGCCATCAGGAAGGACAGGGGATGGAAGTACTTC
clone_size: NA; d_call: TRBD2; v_call: TRBV13; j_call: TRBJ2-1; cdr3_aa: CASSWGTSRISYNEQFF; cdr3_nt: TGTGCCAGCAGCTGGGGGACTAGCCGAATCTCCTACAATGAGCAGTTCTTC
clone_size: NA; d_call: NA; v_call: TRBV6-1; j_call: TRBJ2-7; cdr3_aa: CASSERTLYEQYF; cdr3_nt: TGTGCCAGCAGTGAAAGGACACTTTACGAGCAGTACTTC
clone_size: NA; d_call: TRBD1; v_call: TRBV5-1; j_call: TRBJ2-5; cdr3_aa: CASSLGTGGLETQYF; cdr3_nt: TGCGCCAGCAGCTTGGGTACAGGGGGCTTGGAGACCCAGTACTTC
clone_size: NA; d_call: NA; v_call: TRBV4-2; j_call: TRBJ2-5; cdr3_aa: CASSQGRNQETQYF; cdr3_nt: TGTGCCAGCAGCCAAGGCAGGAACCAAGAGACCCAGTACTTC
clone_size: NA; d_call: NA; v_call: TRBV30; j_call: TRBJ2-3; cdr3_aa: CAWSATQLAHMDTQYF; cdr3_nt: TGTGCCTGGAGTGCGACTCAATTGGCCCACATGGATACGCAGTATTTT
clone_size: NA; d_call: NA; v_call: TRBV19; j_call: TRBJ2-6; cdr3_aa: CASSPSGANVLTF; cdr3_nt: TGTGCCAGTAGTCCCTCTGGGGCCAACGTCCTGACTTTC
clone_size: once; d_call: TRBD2; v_call: TRBV7-2; j_call: TRBJ2-7; cdr3_aa: CASRVLAGEVYEQYF; cdr3_nt: TGTGCCAGCAGGGTACTAGCGGGAGAGGTATACGAGCAGTACTTC
clone_size: NA; d_call: TRBD1; v_call: TRBV4-1; j_call: TRBJ2-7; cdr3_aa: CASSQVRDSGYEQYF; cdr3_nt: TGCGCCAGCAGCCAAGTGAGGGACAGCGGTTACGAGCAGTACTTC
clone_size: NA; d_call: TRBD2; v_call: TRBV5-6; j_call: TRBJ2-1; cdr3_aa: CASSYGTSGLWEQFF; cdr3_nt: TGTGCCAGCAGCTACGGGACTAGCGGGTTATGGGAGCAGTTCTTC
clone_size: NA; d_call: NA; v_call: TRBV7-2; j_call: TRBJ2-3; cdr3_aa: CASSPQYGPGDTQYF; cdr3_nt: TGTGCCAGCAGCCCTCAGTACGGACCGGGAGATACGCAGTATTTT
clone_size: NA; d_call: NA; v_call: TRBV4-1; j_call: TRBJ2-4; cdr3_aa: CASSPSFLQIKNIQYF; cdr3_nt: TGCGCCAGCAGCCCGAGCTTTTTACAAATCAAAAACATTCAGTACTTC
clone_size: NA; d_call: NA; v_call: TRBV15; j_call: TRBJ2-2; cdr3_aa: CATSPVADENTGELFF; cdr3_nt: TGTGCCACCAGCCCGGTTGCAGATGAAAACACCGGGGAGCTGTTTTTT
clone_size: NA; d_call: NA; v_call: TRBV28; j_call: TRBJ2-3; cdr3_aa: CASSLLLSLPADTQYF; cdr3_nt: TGTGCCAGCAGTTTGCTACTCTCCTTACCTGCAGATACGCAGTATTTT
clone_size: NA; d_call: NA; v_call: TRBV4-1; j_call: TRBJ2-1; cdr3_aa: CASSQPLNEQFF; cdr3_nt: TGCGCCAGCAGCCAACCCCTCAATGAGCAGTTCTTC
clone_size: once; d_call: TRBD1; v_call: TRBV5-1; j_call: TRBJ2-7; cdr3_aa: CASSLNRDRGHEQYF; cdr3_nt: TGCGCCAGCAGCTTGAACCGGGACAGGGGACACGAGCAGTACTTC
clone_size: NA; d_call: TRBD1; v_call: TRBV4-1; j_call: TRBJ2-4; cdr3_aa: CASSQDVPGTGFCIQYF; cdr3_nt: TGCGCCAGCAGCCAAGATGTGCCCGGGACAGGGTTTTGCATTCAGTACTTC
clone_size: NA; d_call: NA; v_call: TRBV4-1; j_call: TRBJ2-3; cdr3_aa: CASSQAARSTDTQYF; cdr3_nt: TGCGCCAGCAGCCAAGCGGCCAGGAGCACAGATACGCAGTATTTT